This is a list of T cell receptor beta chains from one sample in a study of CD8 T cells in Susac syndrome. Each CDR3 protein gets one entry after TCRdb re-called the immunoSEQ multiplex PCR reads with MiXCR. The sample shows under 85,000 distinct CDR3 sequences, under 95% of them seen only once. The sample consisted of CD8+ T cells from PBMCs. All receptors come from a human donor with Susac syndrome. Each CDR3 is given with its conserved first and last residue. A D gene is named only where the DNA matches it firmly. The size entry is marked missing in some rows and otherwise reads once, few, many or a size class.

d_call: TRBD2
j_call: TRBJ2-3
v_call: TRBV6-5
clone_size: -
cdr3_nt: TGTGCCAGCGGGAGGGCAGATACGCAGTATTTT
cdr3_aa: CASGRADTQYF

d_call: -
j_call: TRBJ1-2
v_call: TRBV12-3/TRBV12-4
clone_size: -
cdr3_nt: TGTGCCAGCAGTTTTCTAGTGGGGGCGCCAGTTGGCTACACCTTC
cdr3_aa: CASSFLVGAPVGYTF

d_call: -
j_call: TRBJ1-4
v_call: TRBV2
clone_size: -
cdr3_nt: TGTGCCAGCAGTGACGGACAGTATGCAACTAATGAAAAACTGTTTTTT
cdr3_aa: CASSDGQYATNEKLFF

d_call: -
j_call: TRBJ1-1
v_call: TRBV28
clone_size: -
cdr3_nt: TGTGCCAGCAGTTTAGGGGGGCGCGACACTGAAGCTTTCTTT
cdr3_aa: CASSLGGRDTEAFF

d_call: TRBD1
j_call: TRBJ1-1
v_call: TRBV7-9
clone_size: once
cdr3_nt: TGTGCCAGCAGCTTAGGTCGGACAGGGGGTACTGAAGCTTTCTTT
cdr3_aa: CASSLGRTGGTEAFF

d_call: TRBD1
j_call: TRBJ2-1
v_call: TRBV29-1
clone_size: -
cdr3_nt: TGCAGCGTTTGGGAGACAGGGTGGGGGCAGTTCTTC
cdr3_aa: CSVWETGWGQFF

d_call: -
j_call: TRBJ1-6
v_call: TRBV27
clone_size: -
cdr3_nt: TGTGCCAGCAGTTTCAAGACACAGATCCATAATTCACCCCTCCACTTT
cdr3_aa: CASSFKTQIHNSPLHF

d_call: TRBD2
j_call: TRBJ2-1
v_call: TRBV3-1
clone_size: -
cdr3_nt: TGTGCCAGCAGCTCCCCTCGACTAGCGTGGACGTGGGAGCAGTTCTTC
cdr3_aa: CASSSPRLAWTWEQFF

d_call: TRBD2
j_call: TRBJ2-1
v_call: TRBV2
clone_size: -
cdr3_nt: TGTGCCAGCAGTGAATCTGTGACTAGCGGTGAGCAGTTCTTC
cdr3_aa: CASSESVTSGEQFF

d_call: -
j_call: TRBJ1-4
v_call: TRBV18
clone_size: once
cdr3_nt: TGTGCCAGCTCACCCGAACGAGCAACTAATGAAAAACTGTTTTTT
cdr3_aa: CASSPERATNEKLFF

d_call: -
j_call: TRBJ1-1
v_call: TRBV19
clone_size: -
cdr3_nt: TGTGCCAGTAGTATAGCGGCAGTGAACACTGAAGCTTTCTTT
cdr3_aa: CASSIAAVNTEAFF

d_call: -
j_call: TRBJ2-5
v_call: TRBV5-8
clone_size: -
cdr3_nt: TGTGCCAGCAGCTTGGCCATGGTAGTCCAAGAGACCCAGTACTTC
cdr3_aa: CASSLAMVVQETQYF

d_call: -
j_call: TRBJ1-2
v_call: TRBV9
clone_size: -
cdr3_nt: TGTGCCAGCAGCACGCGGACAGAGCTCTCTGGCTACACCTTC
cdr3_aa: CASSTRTELSGYTF

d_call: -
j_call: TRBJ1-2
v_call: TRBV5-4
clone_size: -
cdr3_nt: TGTGCCAGCAGCTTGCCGGAAGATGGCTACACCTTC
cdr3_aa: CASSLPEDGYTF

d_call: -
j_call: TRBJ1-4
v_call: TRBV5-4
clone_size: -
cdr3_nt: TGTGCCAGCAGCTTGGGCGCCGCAGGGGTGGAGGAACTGTTTTTT
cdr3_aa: CASSLGAAGVEELFF

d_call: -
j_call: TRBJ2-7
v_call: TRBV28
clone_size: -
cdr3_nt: TGTGCCAGCAGTTTAGTAGCGAACTACGAGCAGTACTTC
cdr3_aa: CASSLVANYEQYF

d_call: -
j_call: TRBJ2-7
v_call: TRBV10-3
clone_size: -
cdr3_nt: TGTGCCATCGGTAGCGTCGGTGGGACCTACGAGCAGTACTTC
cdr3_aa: CAIGSVGGTYEQYF

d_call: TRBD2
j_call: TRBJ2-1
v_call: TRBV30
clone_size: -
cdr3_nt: TGTGCCTGGAGTGGACTAGCGGGGGACCAGCAGTTCTTC
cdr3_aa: CAWSGLAGDQQFF

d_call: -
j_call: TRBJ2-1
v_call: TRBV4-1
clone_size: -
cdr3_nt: TGCGCCAGCAGCGCTACCAACCAGGGGTATGAGCAGTTCTTC
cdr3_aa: CASSATNQGYEQFF

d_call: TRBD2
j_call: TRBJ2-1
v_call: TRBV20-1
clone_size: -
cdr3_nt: TGCAGTGCTAGAGATGGACTAGATGTACTAGATGAGCAGTTCTTC
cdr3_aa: CSARDGLDVLDEQFF

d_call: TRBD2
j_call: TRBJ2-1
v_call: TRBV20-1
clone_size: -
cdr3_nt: TGCAGTGCTAGTGAACTAGCGGGAATCCACAATGAGCAGTTCTTC
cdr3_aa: CSASELAGIHNEQFF

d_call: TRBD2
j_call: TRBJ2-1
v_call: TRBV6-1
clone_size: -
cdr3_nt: TGTGCCAGCAGTGAATTTCTGGGGAGGGATGAGCAGTTCTTC
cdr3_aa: CASSEFLGRDEQFF

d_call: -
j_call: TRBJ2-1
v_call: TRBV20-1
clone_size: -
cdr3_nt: TGCAGTGCTAGAGATCGGGGGTACAATGAGCAGTTCTTC
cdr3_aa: CSARDRGYNEQFF

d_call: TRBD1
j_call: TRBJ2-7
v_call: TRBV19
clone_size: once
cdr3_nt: TGTGCCAGTAGACGGACCGGGACAGGGACGTACGAGCAGTACTTC
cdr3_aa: CASRRTGTGTYEQYF

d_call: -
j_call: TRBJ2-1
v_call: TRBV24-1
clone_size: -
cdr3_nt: TGTGCCACCAGTGGTCCCGGTAATGAGCAGTTCTTC
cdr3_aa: CATSGPGNEQFF

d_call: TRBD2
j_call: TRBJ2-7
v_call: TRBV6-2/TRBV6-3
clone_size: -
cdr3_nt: TGTGCCAGCAGCAACGGGGGACTAGCGGGAGAATTGGCCTACGAGCAGTACTTC
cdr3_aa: CASSNGGLAGELAYEQYF

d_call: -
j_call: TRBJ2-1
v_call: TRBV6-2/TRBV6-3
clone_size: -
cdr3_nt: TGTGCCAGCAGTTACTCTCGCCTGATTGACAATGAGCAGTTCTTC
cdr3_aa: CASSYSRLIDNEQFF

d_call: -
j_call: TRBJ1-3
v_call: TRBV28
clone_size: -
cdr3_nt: TGTGCCAGCAGTCCCCGGACCCCGGGAAACACCATATATTTT
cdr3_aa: CASSPRTPGNTIYF

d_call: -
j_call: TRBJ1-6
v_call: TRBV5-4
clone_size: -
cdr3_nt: TGTGCCAGCAGCTTTGGCCAGGGCGAAAATTCACCCCTCCACTTT
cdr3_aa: CASSFGQGENSPLHF

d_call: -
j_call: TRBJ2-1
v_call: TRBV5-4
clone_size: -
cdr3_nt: TGTGCCAGCAGCTTGCGACTCGGCAATGAGCAGTTCTTC
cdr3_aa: CASSLRLGNEQFF

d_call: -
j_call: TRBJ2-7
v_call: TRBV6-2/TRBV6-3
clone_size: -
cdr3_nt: TGTGCCAGCAGGGAGGGTGGACAGTTGTCCTACGAGCAGTACTTC
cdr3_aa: CASREGGQLSYEQYF

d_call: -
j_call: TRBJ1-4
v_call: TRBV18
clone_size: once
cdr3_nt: TGTGCCAGCTCACCAGAGCCCTCCGCAACTAATGAAAAACTGTTTTTT
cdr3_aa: CASSPEPSATNEKLFF

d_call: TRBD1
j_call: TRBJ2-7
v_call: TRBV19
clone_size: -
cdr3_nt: TGTGCCAGTAGTAACCCGGACAGGGCCTACGAGCAGTACTTC
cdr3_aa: CASSNPDRAYEQYF

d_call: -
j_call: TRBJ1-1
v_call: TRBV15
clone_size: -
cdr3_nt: TGTGCCACCAGCATCCGGGACACTTACACTGAAGCTTTCTTT
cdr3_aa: CATSIRDTYTEAFF

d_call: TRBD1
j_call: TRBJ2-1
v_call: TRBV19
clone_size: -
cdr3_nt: TGTGCCAGTACCGTACAGGGGCCGAGGTACAATGAGCAGTTCTTC
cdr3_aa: CASTVQGPRYNEQFF

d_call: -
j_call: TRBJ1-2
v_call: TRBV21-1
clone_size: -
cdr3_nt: TGTGCCACCCTACAAGCAGTATTAGGGCCTGGGTTAGATGGCTACACCTTC
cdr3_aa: CATLQAVLGPGLDGYTF

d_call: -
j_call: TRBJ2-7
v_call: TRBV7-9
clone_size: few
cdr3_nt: TGTGCCAGCAGTGGCCAGGGAACCTACGAGCAGTACTTC
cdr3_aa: CASSGQGTYEQYF

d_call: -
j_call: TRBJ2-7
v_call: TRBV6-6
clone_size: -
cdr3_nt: TGTGCCAGCAGTTACTCGTACACCCTTGGGTCCTACGAGCAGTACTTC
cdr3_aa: CASSYSYTLGSYEQYF

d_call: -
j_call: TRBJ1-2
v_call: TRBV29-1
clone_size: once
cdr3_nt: TGCAGCGTTGAATCCCGCCCAGGGGACTATGGCTACACCTTC
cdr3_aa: CSVESRPGDYGYTF

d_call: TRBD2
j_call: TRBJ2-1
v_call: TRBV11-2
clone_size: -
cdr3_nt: TGTGCCAGCAGCCGGACTAGCGGGAACCCCGGAATAAATGAGCAGTTCTTC
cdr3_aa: CASSRTSGNPGINEQFF

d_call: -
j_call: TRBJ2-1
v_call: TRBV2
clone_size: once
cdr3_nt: TGTGCCAGCAGTGAAGATAGGGGATCCTACAATGAGCAGTTCTTC
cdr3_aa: CASSEDRGSYNEQFF

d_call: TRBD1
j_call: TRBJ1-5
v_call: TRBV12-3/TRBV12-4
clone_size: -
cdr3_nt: TGTGCCAGCAGCCCCACCGACAGGGGTAAACAGCCCCAGCATTTT
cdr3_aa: CASSPTDRGKQPQHF

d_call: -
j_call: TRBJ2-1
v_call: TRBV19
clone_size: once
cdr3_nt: TGTGCCAGCCAATCGACTTCGAGCTCCTACAATGAGCAGTTCTTC
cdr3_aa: CASQSTSSSYNEQFF

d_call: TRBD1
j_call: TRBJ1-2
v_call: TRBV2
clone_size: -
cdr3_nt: TGTGCCAGCAGCCGGAACCGAAACCGGGACAGGGGTGATGGCTACACCTTC
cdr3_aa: CASSRNRNRDRGDGYTF

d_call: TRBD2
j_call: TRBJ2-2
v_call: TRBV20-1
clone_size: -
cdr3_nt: TGCAGTGCTCGACTAGCGGGAGGCCGGTACACCGGGGAGCTGTTTTTT
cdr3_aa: CSARLAGGRYTGELFF